The sequence of this TCR beta chain was determined in a study of Graves' ophthalmopathy and Graves' hyperthyroidism. RNA transcripts were the source from which TCR beta CDR3 regions were amplified. First-round RT-PCR relied on HTBI primers, and a second-round multiplex PCR came next. A single record per CDR3 protein comes from TCRdb applying MiXCR to the multiplex PCR reads. This sample has hundreds of thousands of distinct CDR3 sequences; 22% occur once, and the top ten carry approximately 7%. Ten or more counts support this clonotype. In this cohort's terms, stable hyperthyroidism meant no ophthalmopathy by 18 months of follow-up. Newly diagnosed hyperthyroidism donors, aged 18 to 65, duration under 2 months. Certain patients were not enrolled. These were patients with other autoimmune diseases, uncontrolled infections, pregnancy or lactation. Isolation of PBMCs was performed using over 8.5 ml of fresh peripheral blood.

Sequencing was carried out using peripheral blood. This sequence was found in a woman younger than 35 with stable Graves' hyperthyroidism. Some clones in this sample may be carry-over from other donors' samples.

The CDR3 region has the DNA TGTGCCAGCAGCACCCCAGGTCCCCAGCATTTT. Protein sequence: CASSTPGPQHF. This sequence joins TRBV7-2 and TRBJ1-5; unclear D gene. Germline V gene lookup returns CDR1 SGHTA and CDR2 FQGNSA. The CDR3 totals 11 residues. V lost 5 bases and J lost 10, with 9 bases in between.